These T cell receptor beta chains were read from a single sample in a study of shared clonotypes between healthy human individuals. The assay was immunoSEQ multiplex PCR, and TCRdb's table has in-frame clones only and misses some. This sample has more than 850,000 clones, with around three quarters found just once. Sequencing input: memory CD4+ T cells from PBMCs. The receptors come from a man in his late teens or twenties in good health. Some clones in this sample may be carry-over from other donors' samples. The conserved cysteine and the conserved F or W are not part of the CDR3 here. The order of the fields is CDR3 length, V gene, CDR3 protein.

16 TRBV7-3 ASSLSTSGRGGQETQY
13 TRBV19 ASSTSTRSNEKLF
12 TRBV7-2 ASSLVQGDEKLF
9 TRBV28 ASSTSYGYT
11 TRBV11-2 ASSPGQGQPQH
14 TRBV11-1 ASSLAGLATTDTQY
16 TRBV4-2 ASSHPTGVRSGANVLT
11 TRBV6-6 ASRGSNGYEQY
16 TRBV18 ASSEESGTSGRADTQY
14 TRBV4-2 ASSQVVAGGGLMQY
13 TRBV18 ASSPLQGERETQY
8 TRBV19 ATRGGELF
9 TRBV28 ASRGSYEQY
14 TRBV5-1 ASSLDGTRGKDTQY
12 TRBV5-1 ASSLSAGANVLT
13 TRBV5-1 ASRAFGGSNEKLF
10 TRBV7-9 ASSNTGYEQF
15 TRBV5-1 ASSLARGEDISYEQY
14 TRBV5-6 ASSPGTGVNTGELF
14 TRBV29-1 SVRGLAGGGPDTQY
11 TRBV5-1 ASRTPGGETQY
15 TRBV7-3 ASSSPAGGPLHNEQF
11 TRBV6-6 ASRIEANYGYT
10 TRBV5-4 ASSPGRETQY
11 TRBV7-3 ASSFWGSGEQF
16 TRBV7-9 ASSLVPRRQVLDNEQF
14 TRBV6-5 ASSYRVMSSTDTQY
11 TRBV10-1 ASSEGLAYEQY
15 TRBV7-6 ASSLDVQAATNEKLF
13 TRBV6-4 ASFSPRGNSYEQY
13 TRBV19 ASSTPGPSGDTQY
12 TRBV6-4 ASSGQGSGNTIY
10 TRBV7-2 ASSQQRETQY
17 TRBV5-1 ASSFSFGFLGTGSYEQY
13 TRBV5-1 ASSLGRESTYEQY
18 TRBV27 ASSLRAGTSRTSGKYEQY
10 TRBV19 ATHGRDYEQY
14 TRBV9 ASSGTGLAGTDTQY
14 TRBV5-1 ASSRGQVANTGELF
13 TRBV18 ASSPPISTQETQY
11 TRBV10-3 AIRGTGNNEQF
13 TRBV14 ASSQVPQKLETQY
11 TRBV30 ACWPGPGSPLH
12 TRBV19 ASSPQQGYEKLF
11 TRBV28 ASSFRRQDTIY
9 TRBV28 ASATRNIQY
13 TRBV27 ASGAGTGGDWGYT
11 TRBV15 AIGSSGSDTQY
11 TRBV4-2 ASSQHKYYEQY
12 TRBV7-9 ASSPGQNLYGYT
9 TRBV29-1 SVGDLRGYT
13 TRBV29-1 SVGGTSGKTDTQY
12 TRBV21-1 ASSKPGPNEKLF
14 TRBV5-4 ASSPKVSGAKNIQY